The 14 T cell receptor beta chains below all came from one sample that was sequenced in a study of cytomegalovirus exposure and HLA in healthy donors. Both 60 Vbeta primers and 13 Jbeta primers went into the PCR. TCRdb's table, derived via immunoSEQ multiplex PCR, lists solely in-frame clones and lacks some. Altogether roughly 180,000 clones are present, around four fifths being singletons, with the ten largest covering approximately 1.4%. What was sequenced was PBMCs. The receptor source for this set is a man aged 25 to 40 in good health and CMV-seronegative.

The V gene is TRBV6-5, the J gene TRBJ2-2; 9 bases align to TRBD1. Unmatched junction bases numbered 9, after V lost 7 bases and J lost 6 bases. Germline lookup yields CDR1 MNHEY and CDR2 SVGAGI. The length of the CDR3 is 15 residues. CDR3 amino acids: CASTQGQGSSGELFF. The CDR3 region has the DNA TGTGCCAGCACCCAGGGACAGGGAAGCTCCGGGGAGCTGTTTTTT.

The chain couples TRBV7-2 to TRBJ1-1; 10 bases agree with TRBD1. Germline-derived CDR1 and CDR2 are SGHTA and FQGNSA. This CDR3 has 16 residues. V lost 2 bases and J lost 0; bases outside the gene matches: 3. The CDR3 here is CASSLWDRGMNTEAFF. The CDR3 DNA follows: TGTGCCAGCAGCTTATGGGACAGGGGAATGAACACTGAAGCTTTCTTT. Looking up the rest from reference TRBV7-2 and TRBJ1-1 gives the full variable domain: GAGVSQSPSNKVTEKGKDVELRCDPISGHTALYWYRQSLGQGLEFLIYFQGNSAPDKSGLPSDRFSAERTGGSVSTLTIQRTQQEDSAVYLCASSLWDRGMNTEAFFGQGTRLTVV.

V is TRBV7-2 and J is TRBJ2-3, with 7 bases fitting TRBD1. CDR1 and CDR2 (germline): SGHTA, FQGNSA. CDR3 length: 18 residues. V lost 5 bases and J lost 0; bases outside the gene matches: 14. The CDR3 protein is CASSRKVQGIPSTDTQYF. In DNA, the CDR3 is TGTGCCAGCAGCCGGAAAGTACAGGGGATCCCTAGCACAGATACGCAGTATTTT.

This clone was counted once. The chain is built from TRBV19 and TRBJ1-4; TRBD1 is a possible D gene (5 bases). The CDR3 has 15 amino acids. CDR1 is LNHDA and CDR2 is SQIVND in the germline V gene (reference sequence). V shed 3 bases and J shed 5 bases, with 13 bases lying between them. CDR3 nucleotides: TGTGCCAGTAGTATGGCAGGGAGGAGAAATGAAAAACTGTTTTTT. Residues: CASSMAGRRNEKLFF.

The chain joins TRBV6-6 to TRBJ1-1; D remains ambiguous. V lost 4 bases and J 11 bases, leaving 20 bases between the germline ends. CDR1 is MNHNY, CDR2 SVGAGI, per germline (reference sequence). The CDR3 runs to 14 residues. The CDR3 loop reads CASSFPGPLVFAFF. The DNA for the CDR3 is TGTGCCAGCAGTTTTCCTGGGCCCCTGGTCTTCGCTTTCTTT.

This clone came up once. At one end, the junction sequence differs from germline, possibly due to a read error. The chain couples TRBV5-1 to TRBJ2-7, with TRBD1 identical over 9 bases. The CDR3 sequence is 13 residues long. Germline V gene lookup returns CDR1 SGHRS and CDR2 YFSETQ. CDR3 amino acids: CASSSPGQGISHF. For the CDR3, the DNA is TGCGCCAGCAGCAGTCCGGGACAGGGTATCAGCCACTTC.

This chain links TRBV6-1 with TRBJ1-5, with D hard to call. V lost 8 bases and J 1 base, leaving 15 bases between the germline ends. CDR1 is MNHNS and CDR2 is SASEGT in the germline V gene. CDR3 length: 15 amino acids. The DNA for the CDR3 is TGTGCCAGCGGTTGGGGAGGATCCAGCAATCAGCCCCAGCATTTT. This translates into CASGWGGSSNQPQHF.

The rearrangement uses TRBV7-9 and TRBJ2-1; weak D call: TRBD1 (6 bases). CDR3 length equals 15 residues. Germline V CDR1 and CDR2: SEHNR, FQNEAQ (reference sequence). The ends were cut back, 5 bases at V and 4 bases at J, with 15 bases in the middle. The DNA of the CDR3 is TGTGCCAGCAGCATAGAGGGGGACCTTTACAATGAGCAGTTCTTC. Protein: CASSIEGDLYNEQFF. Looking up the rest from reference TRBV7-9 and TRBJ2-1 gives the full variable domain: DTGVSQNPRHKITKRGQNVTFRCDPISEHNRLYWYRQTLGQGPEFLTYFQNEAQLEKSRLLSDRFSAERPKGSFSTLEIQRTEQGDSAMYLCASSIEGDLYNEQFFGPGTRLTVL.

The CDR3 region has the DNA TGCGCCAGCAGTGCTTGGACAGGGAGCTCCTACGAGCAGTACTTC. Encoded protein: CASSAWTGSSYEQYF. This chain joins TRBV10-1 and TRBJ2-7; TRBD1 matches 8 bases. The V gene's germline CDR1 is WNHNN and CDR2 SYGVQD (reference sequence). This CDR3 is 15 amino acids long. V was pared by 4 bases and J by 0 bases, with 5 bases of the junction left unmatched.

The V and J genes are TRBV6-5 and TRBJ2-7, with 7 bases fitting TRBD2. Germline CDR1 and CDR2: MNHEY and SVGAGI. This CDR3 is built from 15 residues. The trim removed 7 bases at V and 3 bases at J, leaving 12 bases unmatched. This CDR3 is CASTDVEAGVYEQYF. In DNA, the CDR3 is TGTGCCAGCACCGACGTCGAGGCGGGAGTCTACGAGCAGTACTTC.

This chain uses TRBV5-5 with TRBJ2-1; 8 nucleotides line up with TRBD1. Germline lookup yields CDR1 SGHKS and CDR2 YYEKEE (reference sequence). V trimming: 2 bases; J trimming: 8 bases; junction bases outside the gene matches: 9. This CDR3 spans 15 amino acids. CDR3 DNA sequence: TGTGCCAGCAGCTTAGCTTACAGGGGGAACGATGAGCAGTTCTTC. It codes for CASSLAYRGNDEQFF.

This clone was detected once. The sample holds other DNA sequences that translate to the same CDR3. This chain uses TRBV9 with TRBJ2-3; D perhaps matches TRBD1 (5 bases). The CDR3 sequence is 15 residues long. The germline gives CDR1 SGDLS, CDR2 YYNGEE. Trimming cost V 1 base and J 2 bases, with 11 bases left between them. The CDR3 nucleotides read TGTGCCAGCAGCGTAAGGGGCCCTTCCACAGATACGCAGTATTTT. As protein: CASSVRGPSTDTQYF.

Comments on this clone: Within the sample, other DNA sequences also encode this same CDR3. The V call is TRBV5-1, the J call TRBJ1-1, with D hard to call. Trimming cost V 0 bases and J 1 base, with 7 bases left between them. CDR1 SGHRS and CDR2 YFSETQ come from the germline V gene. CDR3 length equals 14 residues. The CDR3 coding sequence is TGCGCCAGCAGCTTGGATCGGAGGAACACTGAAGCTTTCTTT. Amino acid sequence: CASSLDRRNTEAFF.

CDR3 sequence: CASSALKIYEQYF. The CDR3 coding sequence is TGTGCCAGCAGCGCGCTAAAAATCTACGAGCAGTACTTC. The rearrangement joins TRBV9 to TRBJ2-7; the D is unclear. CDR1 is SGDLS and CDR2 is YYNGEE in the germline V gene. V lost 3 bases to trimming and J lost 3 bases, with 10 bases between them. The CDR3 covers 13 residues.